The rows below give T cell receptor beta chains drawn from one sample of a study of cytomegalovirus exposure and HLA in healthy donors. Libraries were prepared by immunoSEQ multiplex PCR; TCRdb keeps only in-frame clonotypes and omits some of them. The sample gives roughly 160,000 clones, about four fifths of which show up once; roughly an eighth is in the top ten. Sequenced material: PBMCs. Receptor source: a woman between 50 and 59 years old in good health and CMV-seronegative. Both conserved end residues are part of each CDR3. Each record gives: V gene, CDR3 protein.

>TRBV9
CASSLQSSSGELFF
>TRBV27
CASSFGRPRGTEAFF
>TRBV5-6
CASSRTRAFGYTF
>TRBV13
CASSARTGGVSYNEQFF
>TRBV19
CASSKTGGSVNQPQHF
>TRBV5-1
CASSSGQSYEQYF
>TRBV6-1
CASNPEETVIGGYTF
>TRBV30
CAWNLDSFSGNTIYF
>TRBV30
CAWSPGFSGNTIYF
>TRBV6-1
CASSEGPLNYGYTF
>TRBV15
CATSPGGFGQETQYF
>TRBV6-1
CASSEGLSYGYTF
>TRBV25-1
CASGRASTFSVYEQYF
>TRBV2
CASSGLGGLNTGELFF
>TRBV14
CASSSLKVWDTSGNTIYF
>TRBV7-8
CASREITDYNEQFF
>TRBV29-1
CSVDSGVLETQYF
>TRBV6-5
CASSEGGIPYGYTF
>TRBV18
CASSPVLIRESSGNTIYF
>TRBV15
CATSRMTGDTEAFF
>TRBV2
CASSYRVPGLAGGEETQYF
>TRBV30
CAWTGTGKNTEAFF
>TRBV5-4
CASSLTGGHGYTF
>TRBV7-9
CASSPAGSTDTQYF
>TRBV9
CASSRQGSTYEQYF
>TRBV5-4
CASSLAADPEQYF
>TRBV6-1
CASSESGGRGTDTQYF
>TRBV9
CASSVEGANRNEQFF
>TRBV30
CAWSVGRGDGQPQHF
>TRBV6-1
CASSIEQGGGYGYTF
>TRBV9
CASSVDAGGTDTQYF
>TRBV11-2
CASSRTVAGGRSADTQYF
>TRBV2
CASSEAWTQTFEAFF
>TRBV7-6
CASSLERGNEQFF
>TRBV7-9
CASSPNRTVYYEQYF
>TRBV11-2
CASSFQGAGEQFF
>TRBV2
CASSLGGGPETQYF
>TRBV6-1
CASSATGQSYNEQFF
>TRBV4-3
CASSQNSGSGANVLTF
>TRBV2
CASRERLAADTQYF
>TRBV6-6
CASSGKGYYGYTF
>TRBV28
CAIRLAGAYEQYF
>TRBV27
CASRSGALIHNEQFF
>TRBV13
CASSFLDMNTEAFF
>TRBV28
CASSRGRGVFGNSPLHF